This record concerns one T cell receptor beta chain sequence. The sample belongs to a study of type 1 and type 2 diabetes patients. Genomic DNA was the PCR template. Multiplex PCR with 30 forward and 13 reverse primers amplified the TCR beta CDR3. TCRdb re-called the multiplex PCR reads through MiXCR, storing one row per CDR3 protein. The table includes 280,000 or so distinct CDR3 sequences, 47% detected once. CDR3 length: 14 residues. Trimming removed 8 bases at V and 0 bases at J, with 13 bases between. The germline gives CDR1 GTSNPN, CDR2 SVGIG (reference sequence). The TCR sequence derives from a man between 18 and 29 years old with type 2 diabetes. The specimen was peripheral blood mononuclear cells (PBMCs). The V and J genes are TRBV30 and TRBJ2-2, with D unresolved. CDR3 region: CASSTNANTGELFF. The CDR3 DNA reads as TGTGCCAGCAGCACTAACGCGAACACCGGGGAGCTGTTTTTT.